This T cell receptor beta chain was recorded in a study of cytomegalovirus exposure and HLA in healthy donors. Study conclusions and caveats: Roughly uniform depth of sequencing across donors was assumed in presence/absence analyses. For most subjects, TCR beta sequences were reported to predict HLA-A and HLA-B alleles with accuracy.

Researchers ran the PCR with 60 Vbeta and 13 Jbeta primers. Clones were read by immunoSEQ multiplex PCR, and TCRdb kept only the in-frame ones, dropping some. The table records about 110,000 clones, about 61% of them present only once. Trimming took off 1 base at V and 2 bases at J, with 13 bases between the two ends. The CDR3 runs to 16 residues. Per germline, CDR1 SGDLS and CDR2 YYNGEE. Comments on this clone: Its antigen is still unknown.

The V gene is TRBV9, the J gene TRBJ2-1, with D possibly being TRBD2 (5 bases). The sample comprised PBMCs. The sequence came from a woman in her twenties or thirties in good health and CMV-seronegative. This chain's CDR3 is CASSVNSRETYNEQFF. The CDR3 DNA is TGTGCCAGCAGCGTAAATTCGAGGGAGACCTACAATGAGCAGTTCTTC.